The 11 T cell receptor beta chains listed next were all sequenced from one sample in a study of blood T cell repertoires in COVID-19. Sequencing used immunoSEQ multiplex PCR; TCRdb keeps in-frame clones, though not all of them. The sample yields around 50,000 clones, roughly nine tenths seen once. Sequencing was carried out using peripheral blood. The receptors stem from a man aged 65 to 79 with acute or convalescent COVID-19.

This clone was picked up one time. The CDR3 nucleotides are TGTGCCAGCTCACCAGGGTTGACAGAGGCCCAGCATTTT. This encodes CASSPGLTEAQHF. This chain joins TRBV18 and TRBJ1-5; D is possibly TRBD1 (5 bases). This CDR3 is built from 13 residues. The germline V gene has CDR1 KGHSH and CDR2 LQKENI. The V end was cut by 2 bases, the J end by 11 bases, with 13 bases between.

The CDR3 DNA follows: TGTGCCAGCAGCCCCGGGCAGGGGGCGTATGGCTACACCTTC. The encoded protein is CASSPGQGAYGYTF. The chain couples TRBV9 to TRBJ1-2; TRBD1 matches at 8 bases. The CDR3 spans 14 residues. V shed 4 bases, J shed 5 bases, and the junction held 7 bases outside the gene matches. Germline CDR1 is SGDLS and CDR2 is YYNGEE.

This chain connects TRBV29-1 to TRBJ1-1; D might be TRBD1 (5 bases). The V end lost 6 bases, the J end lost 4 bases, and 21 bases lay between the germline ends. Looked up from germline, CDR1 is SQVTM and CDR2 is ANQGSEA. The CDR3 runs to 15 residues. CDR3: CSVRTAGGAVTEAFF. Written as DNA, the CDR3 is TGCAGCGTCCGAACCGCTGGTGGGGCGGTCACTGAAGCTTTCTTT. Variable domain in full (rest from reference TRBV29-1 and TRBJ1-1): SAVISQKPSRDICQRGTSLTIQCQVDSQVTMMFWYRQQPGQSLTLIATANQGSEATYESGFVIDKFPISRPNLTFSTLTVSNMSPEDSSIYLCSVRTAGGAVTEAFFGQGTRLTVV.

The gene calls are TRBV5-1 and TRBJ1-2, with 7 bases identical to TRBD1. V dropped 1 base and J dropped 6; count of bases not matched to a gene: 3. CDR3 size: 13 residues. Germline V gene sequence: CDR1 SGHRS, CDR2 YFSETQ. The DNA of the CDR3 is TGCGCCAGCAGCTTGTACAGGGGCCATGGCTACACCTTC. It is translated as CASSLYRGHGYTF.

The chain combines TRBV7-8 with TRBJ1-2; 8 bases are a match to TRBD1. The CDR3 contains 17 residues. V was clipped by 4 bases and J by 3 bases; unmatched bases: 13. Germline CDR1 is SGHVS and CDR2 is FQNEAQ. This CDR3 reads CASSSGQGGSRDYGYTF. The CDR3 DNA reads TGTGCCAGCAGCTCAGGACAGGGTGGTTCGAGGGACTATGGCTACACCTTC.

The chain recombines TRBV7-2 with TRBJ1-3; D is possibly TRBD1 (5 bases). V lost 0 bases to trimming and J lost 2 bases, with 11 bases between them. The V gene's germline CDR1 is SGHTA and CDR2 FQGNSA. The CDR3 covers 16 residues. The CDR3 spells CASSLASRVTGNTIYF. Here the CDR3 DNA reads TGTGCCAGCAGCTTAGCGAGCAGGGTGACTGGAAACACCATATATTTT.

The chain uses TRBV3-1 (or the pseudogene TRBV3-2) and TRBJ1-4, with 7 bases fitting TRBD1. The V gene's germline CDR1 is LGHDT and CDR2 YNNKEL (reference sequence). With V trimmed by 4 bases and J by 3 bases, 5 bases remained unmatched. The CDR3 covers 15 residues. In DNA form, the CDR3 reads TGTGCCAGCAGCCTAACCGGGACAGCTAATGAAAAACTGTTTTTT. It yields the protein CASSLTGTANEKLFF.

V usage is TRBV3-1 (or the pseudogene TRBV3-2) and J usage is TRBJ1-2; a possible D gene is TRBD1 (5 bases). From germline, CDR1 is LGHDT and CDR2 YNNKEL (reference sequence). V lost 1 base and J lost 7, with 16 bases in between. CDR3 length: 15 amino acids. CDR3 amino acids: CASSQGDSLLRGYTF. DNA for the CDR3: TGTGCCAGCAGCCAAGGGGACTCCCTTTTGCGTGGCTACACCTTC.

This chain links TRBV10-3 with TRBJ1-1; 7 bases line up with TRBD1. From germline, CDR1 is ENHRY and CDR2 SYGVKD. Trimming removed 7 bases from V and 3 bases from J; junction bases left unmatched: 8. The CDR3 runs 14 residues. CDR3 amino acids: CAITKTGSDTEAFF. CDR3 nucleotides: TGTGCCATCACTAAGACAGGGTCGGACACTGAAGCTTTCTTT.

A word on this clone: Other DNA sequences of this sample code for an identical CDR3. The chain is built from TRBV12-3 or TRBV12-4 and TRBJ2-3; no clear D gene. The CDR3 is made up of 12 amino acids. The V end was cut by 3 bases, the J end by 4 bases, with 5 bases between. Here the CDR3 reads CASSFHPDTQYF. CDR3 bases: TGTGCCAGCAGTTTTCATCCAGATACGCAGTATTTT.

The CDR3 coding sequence is TGTGCCAGCAGCCCGGGGACAGGGTCACTATCCTACGAGCAGTACTTC. It specifies CASSPGTGSLSYEQYF. This chain uses TRBV27 with TRBJ2-7; TRBD1 aligns across 9 bases. This CDR3 region has 16 residues. With V trimmed by 6 bases and J by 1 base, 10 bases remained unmatched. Germline assignment: CDR1 MNHEY and CDR2 SMNVEV (reference sequence).